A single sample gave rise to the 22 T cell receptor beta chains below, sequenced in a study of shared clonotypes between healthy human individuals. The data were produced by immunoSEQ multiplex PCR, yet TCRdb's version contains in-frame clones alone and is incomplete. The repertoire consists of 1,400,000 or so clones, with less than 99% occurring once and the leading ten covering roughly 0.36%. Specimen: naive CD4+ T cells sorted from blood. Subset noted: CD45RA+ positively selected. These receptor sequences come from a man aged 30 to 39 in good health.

The CDR3 DNA reads as TGTGCCAGCAGCTTCGACGGCCGAGGAGACAATGAGCAGTTCTTC. Translation gives CASSFDGRGDNEQFF. The V and J genes are TRBV7-8 and TRBJ2-1; D not resolved. V was clipped by 3 bases and J by 5 bases, with 14 bases between them. The germline V gene encodes CDR1 SGHVS and CDR2 FQNEAQ. This CDR3 contains 15 residues. Looking up the rest from reference TRBV7-8 and TRBJ2-1 gives the full variable domain: GAGVSQSPRYKVAKRGQDVALRCDPISGHVSLFWYQQALGQGPEFLTYFQNEAQLDKSGLPSDRFFAERPEGSVSTLKIQRTQQEDSAVYLCASSFDGRGDNEQFFGPGTRLTVL.

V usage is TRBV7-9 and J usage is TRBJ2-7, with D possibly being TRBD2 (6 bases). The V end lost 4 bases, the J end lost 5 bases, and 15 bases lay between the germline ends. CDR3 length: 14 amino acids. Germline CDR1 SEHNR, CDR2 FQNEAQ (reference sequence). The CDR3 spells CASSSPQWGDEQYF. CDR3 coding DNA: TGTGCCAGCAGCTCCCCCCAATGGGGGGACGAGCAGTACTTC.

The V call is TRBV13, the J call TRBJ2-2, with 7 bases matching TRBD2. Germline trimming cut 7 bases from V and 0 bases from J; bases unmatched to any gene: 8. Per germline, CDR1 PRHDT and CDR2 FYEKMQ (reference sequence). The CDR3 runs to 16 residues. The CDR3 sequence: CASKTGTTTNTGELFF. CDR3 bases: TGTGCCAGCAAAACGGGGACTACTACGAACACCGGGGAGCTGTTTTTT.

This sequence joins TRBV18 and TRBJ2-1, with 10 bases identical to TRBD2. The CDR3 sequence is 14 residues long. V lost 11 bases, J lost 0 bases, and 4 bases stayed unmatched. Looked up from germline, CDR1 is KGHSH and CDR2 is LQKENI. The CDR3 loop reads CAGSSGSSYNEQFF. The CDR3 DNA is TGTGCCGGATCTAGCGGGAGCTCCTACAATGAGCAGTTCTTC.

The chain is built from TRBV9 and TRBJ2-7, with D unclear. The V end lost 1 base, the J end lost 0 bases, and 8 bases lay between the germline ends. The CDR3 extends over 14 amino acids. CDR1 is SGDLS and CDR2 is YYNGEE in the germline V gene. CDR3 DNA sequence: TGTGCCAGCAGCGTAAGGTCCGCCTCCTACGAGCAGTACTTC. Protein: CASSVRSASYEQYF.

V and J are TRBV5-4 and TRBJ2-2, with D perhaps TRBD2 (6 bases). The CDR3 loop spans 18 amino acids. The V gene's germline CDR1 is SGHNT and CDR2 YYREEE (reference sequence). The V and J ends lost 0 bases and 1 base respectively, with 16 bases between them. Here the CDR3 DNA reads TGTGCCAGCAGCTTGGGCGGGATTGCTGCCTTGAACACCGGGGAGCTGTTTTTT. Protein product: CASSLGGIAALNTGELFF.

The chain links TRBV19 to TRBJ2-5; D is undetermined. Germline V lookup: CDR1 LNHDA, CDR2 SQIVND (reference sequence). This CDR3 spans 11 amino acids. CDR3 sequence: CVTSHQETQYF. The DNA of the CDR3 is TGTGTCACCTCACACCAAGAGACCCAGTACTTC.

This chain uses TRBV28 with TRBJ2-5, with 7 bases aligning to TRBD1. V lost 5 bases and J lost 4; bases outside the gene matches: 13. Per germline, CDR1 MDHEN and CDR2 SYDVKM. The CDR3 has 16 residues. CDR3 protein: CASSLRNRGRGETQYF. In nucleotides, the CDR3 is TGTGCCAGCAGTCTTAGAAACAGGGGCAGAGGAGAGACCCAGTACTTC.

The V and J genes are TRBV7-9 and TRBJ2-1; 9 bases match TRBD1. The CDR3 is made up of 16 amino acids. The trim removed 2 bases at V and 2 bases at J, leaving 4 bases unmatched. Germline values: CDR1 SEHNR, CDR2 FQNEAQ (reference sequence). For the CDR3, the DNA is TGTGCCAGCAGCTTAACCGGACAGGGGCCCTACAATGAGCAGTTCTTC. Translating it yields CASSLTGQGPYNEQFF. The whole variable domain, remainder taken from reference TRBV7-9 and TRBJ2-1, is DTGVSQNPRHKITKRGQNVTFRCDPISEHNRLYWYRQTLGQGPEFLTYFQNEAQLEKSRLLSDRFSAERPKGSFSTLEIQRTEQGDSAMYLCASSLTGQGPYNEQFFGPGTRLTVL.

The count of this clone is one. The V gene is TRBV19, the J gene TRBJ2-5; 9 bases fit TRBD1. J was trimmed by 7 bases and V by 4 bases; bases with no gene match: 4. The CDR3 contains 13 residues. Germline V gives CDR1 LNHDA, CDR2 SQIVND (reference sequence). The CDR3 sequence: CASSRGQGGTQYF. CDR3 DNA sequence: TGTGCCAGTAGTAGGGGACAGGGTGGGACCCAGTACTTC. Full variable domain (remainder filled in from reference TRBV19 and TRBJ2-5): DGGITQSPKYLFRKEGQNVTLSCEQNLNHDAMYWYRQDPGQGLRLIYYSQIVNDFQKGDIAEGYSVSREKKESFPLTVTSAQKNPTAFYLCASSRGQGGTQYFGPGTRLLVL.

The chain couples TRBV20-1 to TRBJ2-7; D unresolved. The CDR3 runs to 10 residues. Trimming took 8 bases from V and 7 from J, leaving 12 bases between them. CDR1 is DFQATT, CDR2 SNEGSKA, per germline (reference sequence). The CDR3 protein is CSPDGREQYF. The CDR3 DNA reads TGCAGTCCCGACGGAAGGGAGCAGTACTTC.

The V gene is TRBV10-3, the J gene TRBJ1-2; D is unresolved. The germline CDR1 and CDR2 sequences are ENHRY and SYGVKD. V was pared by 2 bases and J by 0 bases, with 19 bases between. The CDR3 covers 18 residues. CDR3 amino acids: CAISEVPGRQDTNYGYTF. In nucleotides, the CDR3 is TGTGCCATCAGTGAGGTCCCAGGACGACAAGACACTAACTATGGCTACACCTTC.

The CDR3 DNA follows: TGTGCCACCAGCGAACAGGGGGGTAACTATGGCTACACCTTC. Its protein is CATSEQGGNYGYTF. The chain employs TRBV15 and TRBJ1-2; TRBD1 matches at 8 bases. Germline V gene data show CDR1 as LNHNV and CDR2 as YYDKDF (reference sequence). The length of the CDR3 is 14 residues. V gave up 5 bases and J gave up 1 base; unmatched junction bases: 3.

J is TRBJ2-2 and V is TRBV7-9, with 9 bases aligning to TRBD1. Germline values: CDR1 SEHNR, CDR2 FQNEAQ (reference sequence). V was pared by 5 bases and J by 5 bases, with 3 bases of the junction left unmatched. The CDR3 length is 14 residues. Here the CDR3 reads CASSRGTGTGELFF. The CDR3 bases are TGTGCCAGCAGCCGTGGGACAGGGACCGGGGAGCTGTTTTTT.

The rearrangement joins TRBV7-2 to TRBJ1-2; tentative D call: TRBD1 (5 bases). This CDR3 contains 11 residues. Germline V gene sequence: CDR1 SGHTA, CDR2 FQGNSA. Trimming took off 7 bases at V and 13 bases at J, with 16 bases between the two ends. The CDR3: CASTNRGDPTF. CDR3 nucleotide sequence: TGTGCCAGCACCAATCGGGGGGATCCCACCTTC.

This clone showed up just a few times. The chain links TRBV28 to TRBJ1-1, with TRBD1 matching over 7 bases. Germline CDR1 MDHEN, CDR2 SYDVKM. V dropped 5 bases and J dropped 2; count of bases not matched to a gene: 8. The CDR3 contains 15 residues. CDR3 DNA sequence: TGTGCCAGCAGTCTCCCCGGACAGGAAAACACTGAAGCTTTCTTT. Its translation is CASSLPGQENTEAFF.

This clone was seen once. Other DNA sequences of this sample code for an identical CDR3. CDR3 residues: CASSLRDEQFF. Here the CDR3 DNA reads TGTGCCAGCAGTCTAAGGGATGAGCAGTTCTTC. The chain joins TRBV28 to TRBJ2-1; D uncertain. Looked up from germline, CDR1 is MDHEN and CDR2 is SYDVKM. CDR3 length equals 11 residues. The germline V and J ends were trimmed by 5 bases and 8 bases, with 7 bases remaining between them.

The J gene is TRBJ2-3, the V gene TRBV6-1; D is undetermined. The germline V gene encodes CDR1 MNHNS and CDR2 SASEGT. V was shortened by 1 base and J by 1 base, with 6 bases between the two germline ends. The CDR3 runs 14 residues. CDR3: CASSEVIRTDTQYF. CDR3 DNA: TGTGCCAGCAGTGAAGTTATACGCACAGATACGCAGTATTTT.

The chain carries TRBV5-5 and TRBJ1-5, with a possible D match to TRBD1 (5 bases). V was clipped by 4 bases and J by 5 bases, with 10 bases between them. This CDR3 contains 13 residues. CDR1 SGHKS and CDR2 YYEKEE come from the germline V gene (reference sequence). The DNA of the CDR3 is TGTGCCAGCAGCCCACAGGATGATCAGCCCCAGCATTTT. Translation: CASSPQDDQPQHF.

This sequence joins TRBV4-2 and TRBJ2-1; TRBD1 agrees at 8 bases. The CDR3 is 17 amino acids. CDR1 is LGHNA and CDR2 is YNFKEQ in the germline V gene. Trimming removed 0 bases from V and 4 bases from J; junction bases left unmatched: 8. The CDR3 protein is CASSQDGAGQGYNEQFF. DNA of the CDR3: TGTGCCAGCAGCCAAGACGGGGCCGGACAGGGATACAATGAGCAGTTCTTC.

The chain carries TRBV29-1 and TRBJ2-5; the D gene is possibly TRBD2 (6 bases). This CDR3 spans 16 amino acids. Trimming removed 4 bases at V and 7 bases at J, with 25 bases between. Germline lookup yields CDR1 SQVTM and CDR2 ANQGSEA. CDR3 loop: CSVGTQVEGSPGTQYF. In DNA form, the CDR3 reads TGCAGCGTTGGGACGCAGGTGGAGGGTTCCCCGGGGACCCAGTACTTC.

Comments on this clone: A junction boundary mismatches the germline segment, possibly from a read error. CDR3: CASGYVPGPSYEQYF. CDR3 coding DNA: TGTGCCAGCGGTTATGTTCCCGGTCCTTCCTACGAGCAGTACTTC. The V and J genes are TRBV6-5 and TRBJ2-7; D not certain. Per the germline V gene, CDR1 is MNHEY and CDR2 is SVGAGI. This CDR3 is 15 amino acids long.